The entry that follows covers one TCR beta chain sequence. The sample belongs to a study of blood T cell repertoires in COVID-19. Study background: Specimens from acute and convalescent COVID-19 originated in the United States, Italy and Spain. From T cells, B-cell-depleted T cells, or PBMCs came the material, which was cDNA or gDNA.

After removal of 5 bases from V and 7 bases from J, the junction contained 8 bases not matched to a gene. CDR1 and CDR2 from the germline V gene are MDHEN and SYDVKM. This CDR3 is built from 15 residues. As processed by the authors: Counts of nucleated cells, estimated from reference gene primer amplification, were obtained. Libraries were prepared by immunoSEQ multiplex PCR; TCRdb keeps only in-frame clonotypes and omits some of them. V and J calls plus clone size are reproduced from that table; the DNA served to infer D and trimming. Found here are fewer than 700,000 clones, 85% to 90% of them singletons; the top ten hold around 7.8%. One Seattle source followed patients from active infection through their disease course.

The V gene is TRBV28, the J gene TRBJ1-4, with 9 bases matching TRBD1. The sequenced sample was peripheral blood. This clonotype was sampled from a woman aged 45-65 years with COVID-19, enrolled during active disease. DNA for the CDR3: TGTGCCAGCAGTAATACAGGGGGCGCCGGTGAAAAACTGTTTTTT. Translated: CASSNTGGAGEKLFF.